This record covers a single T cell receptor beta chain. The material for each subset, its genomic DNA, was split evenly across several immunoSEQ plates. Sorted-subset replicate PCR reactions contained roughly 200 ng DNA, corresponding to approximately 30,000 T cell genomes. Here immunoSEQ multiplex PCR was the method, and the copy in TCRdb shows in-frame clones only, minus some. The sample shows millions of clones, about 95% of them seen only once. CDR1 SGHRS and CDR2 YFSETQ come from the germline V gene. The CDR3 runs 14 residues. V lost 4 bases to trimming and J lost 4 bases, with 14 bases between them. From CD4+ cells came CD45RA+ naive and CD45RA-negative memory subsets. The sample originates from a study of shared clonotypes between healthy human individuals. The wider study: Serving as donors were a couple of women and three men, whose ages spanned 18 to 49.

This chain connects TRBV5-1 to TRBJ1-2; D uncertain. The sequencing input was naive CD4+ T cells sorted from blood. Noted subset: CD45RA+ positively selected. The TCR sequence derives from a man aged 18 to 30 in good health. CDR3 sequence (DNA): TGCGCCAGCAGCCCTGATGTCTCTTCCTATGGCTACACCTTC. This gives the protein CASSPDVSSYGYTF.